The 27 T cell receptor beta chains given below trace back to one sample, sequenced in a study of human T cells and chemical hapten exposure. TCRdb ran MiXCR on the RACE reads and lists one entry per CDR3 protein. Of 250,000 or so distinct CDR3 sequences detected, around 9.3% appear once; the ten largest clones hold approximately 2.2%. Regarding time point: pre-sensitization, week 0. Treatment specified: therapeutic diphenylcyclopropenone sensitization with weekly scalp DPC. The specimen comprised whole blood, sampled in connection with sensitization to the hapten diphenylcyclopropenone (DPC). The receptors stem from a woman aged 40 to 55 with alopecia areata. Some clones in this sample may be carry-over from other donors' samples.

This chain links TRBV5-1 with TRBJ1-2, with a weak D call TRBD1 (5 bases). CDR1 and CDR2 (germline): SGHRS, YFSETQ. The CDR3 sequence is 14 residues long. The ends were cut back, 4 bases at V and 4 bases at J, with 14 bases in the middle. The CDR3 loop reads CASSEMTASYGYTF. The CDR3 nucleotides read TGCGCCAGCAGCGAAATGACAGCATCCTATGGCTACACCTTC.

The sample holds a few counts of this clonotype. The genes are TRBV28 and TRBJ2-2; the D call may be TRBD1 or TRBD2 (5 bases each). This CDR3 has 15 residues. Germline V CDR1 and CDR2: MDHEN, SYDVKM. The V and J ends lost 4 bases and 2 bases respectively, with 11 bases between them. This chain's CDR3 is CASSSPGTNTGELFF. The CDR3 nucleotides are TGTGCCAGCAGTTCGCCCGGGACCAACACCGGGGAGCTGTTTTTT. The complete variable domain, with remaining parts taken from reference TRBV28 and TRBJ2-2, reads DVKVTQSSRYLVKRTGEKVFLECVQDMDHENMFWYRQDPGLGLRLIYFSYDVKMKEKGDIPEGYSVSREKKERFSLILESASTNQTSMYLCASSSPGTNTGELFFGEGSRLTVL.

J is TRBJ2-7 and V is TRBV20-1; 7 nucleotides agree with TRBD2. Trimming cost V 0 bases and J 3 bases; bases outside gene matches: 8. This CDR3 has 15 residues. Germline V gene sequence: CDR1 DFQATT, CDR2 SNEGSKA (reference sequence). The CDR3 bases are TGCAGTGCTAGAGATACGAGAACTAGCGTCTACGAGCAGTACTTC. It yields the protein CSARDTRTSVYEQYF.

This clonotype has a handful of counts. This chain connects TRBV12-3 or TRBV12-4 to TRBJ1-4; D is unresolved. V lost 7 bases to trimming and J lost 6 bases, with 12 bases between them. The CDR3 loop spans 13 amino acids. The CDR3 region is CASTLEGYEKLFF. The CDR3 bases are TGTGCCAGCACCCTCGAAGGCTATGAAAAACTGTTTTTT.

The rearrangement uses TRBV12-3 or TRBV12-4 and TRBJ1-3; no clear D. Trimming removed 7 bases from V and 2 bases from J, with 9 bases in between. The CDR3 covers 13 residues. CDR3 bases: TGTGCCAGCAATAAGGGAACTGGAAACACCATATATTTT. Translated: CASNKGTGNTIYF.

This chain uses TRBV7-6 with TRBJ1-1, with TRBD1 identical over 7 bases. The CDR3 covers 15 residues. Germline V CDR1 and CDR2: SGHVS, FNYEAQ. The V segment lost 3 bases and the J segment 1 base; nucleotides outside the gene matches: 5. In nucleotides, the CDR3 is TGTGCCAGCAGCTTTCTGACAGGGTCGAACACTGAAGCTTTCTTT. Translated, it gives CASSFLTGSNTEAFF.

The J gene is TRBJ2-6, the V gene TRBV6-1; D may be TRBD1 (5 bases). CDR1 and CDR2 (germline): MNHNS, SASEGT. V lost 8 bases and J 1 base, leaving 12 bases between the germline ends. The CDR3 length is 15 residues. The chain's CDR3 is CASRQGKSGANVLTF. The CDR3 DNA reads TGTGCCAGCCGGCAGGGCAAGTCTGGGGCCAACGTCCTGACTTTC.

This clonotype appeared once. The J gene is TRBJ2-7, the V gene TRBV28; 12 bases fit TRBD2. CDR3 length equals 17 residues. V lost 4 bases to trimming and J lost 6 bases; unmatched junction nucleotides: 13. From germline, CDR1 is MDHEN and CDR2 SYDVKM. The CDR3 sequence is CASSSTSGGLGGREQYF. The CDR3, as DNA: TGTGCCAGCAGTTCGACTAGCGGGGGCCTCGGGGGCCGCGAGCAGTACTTC.

This chain joins TRBV9 and TRBJ2-2; TRBD2 aligns across 7 bases. This CDR3 is built from 16 residues. The ends lost 4 bases at V and 0 bases at J; junction bases unmatched: 6. Germline-derived CDR1 and CDR2 are SGDLS and YYNGEE. CDR3 amino acids: CASSPASGSNTGELFF. The CDR3 DNA reads TGTGCCAGCAGCCCTGCTAGCGGATCGAACACCGGGGAGCTGTTTTTT.

The gene calls are TRBV29-1 and TRBJ2-3; 7 nucleotides align to TRBD2. Unmatched junction bases numbered 11, after V lost 7 bases and J lost 4 bases. The CDR3 runs 14 residues. Germline V gives CDR1 SQVTM, CDR2 ANQGSEA. The CDR3 DNA follows: TGCAGCGCCCCAAGCGACAGCGGGGCAGATACGCAGTATTTT. This encodes CSAPSDSGADTQYF.

J is TRBJ1-1 and V is TRBV29-1; 8 positions match TRBD1. Germline V gene sequence: CDR1 SQVTM, CDR2 ANQGSEA. The CDR3 covers 15 residues. The V gene end was trimmed by 3 bases and the J gene end by 6 bases; junction bases not matched to a gene: 12. The CDR3 DNA reads TGCAGCGTTGATCACCCACAGACAGGGGCTGCTGAAGCTTTCTTT. This sequence encodes CSVDHPQTGAAEAFF.

The rearrangement uses TRBV4-2 and TRBJ2-7; 9 bases are a match to TRBD1. The ends lost 4 bases at V and 3 bases at J; junction bases unmatched: 13. CDR3 size: 17 residues. Germline loops: CDR1 LGHNA, CDR2 YNFKEQ. CDR3 DNA: TGTGCCAGCAGCCCACAACACGGACAGGGGAGTCACTACGAGCAGTACTTC. Its translation: CASSPQHGQGSHYEQYF.

The chain recombines TRBV4-2 with TRBJ2-5; unclear D gene. Trimming removed 2 bases at V and 4 bases at J, with 8 bases between. Per the germline V gene, CDR1 is LGHNA and CDR2 is YNFKEQ. CDR3 length equals 13 residues. CDR3 bases: TGTGCCAGCAGCCAAATCTCCGGAGAGACCCAGTACTTC. Encoded protein: CASSQISGETQYF.

This clonotype has more than one count but fewer than ten. The chain carries TRBV12-3 or TRBV12-4 and TRBJ2-2; D is uncertain. The CDR3 totals 16 residues. Trimming took off 2 bases at V and 6 bases at J, with 16 bases between the two ends. The CDR3 DNA sequence: TGTGCCAGCAGTTTAATCCTGACCCTCGTGGCCGGGGAGCTGTTTTTT. Amino acid sequence: CASSLILTLVAGELFF.

In this sample, this clonotype turned up many times. The chain recombines TRBV10-3 with TRBJ2-7; the D gene could be TRBD1 or TRBD2 (5 bases each). CDR1 ENHRY and CDR2 SYGVKD come from the germline V gene. This CDR3 has 13 residues. V shed 10 bases and J shed 3 bases, with 16 bases lying between them. This CDR3 reads CATTGTDNYEQYF. The CDR3 coding sequence is TGTGCCACCACCGGGACGGATAACTACGAGCAGTACTTC.

This clonotype was counted ten times or more. J is TRBJ2-1 and V is TRBV20-1; 7 nucleotides align to TRBD2. Germline V gene sequence: CDR1 DFQATT, CDR2 SNEGSKA (reference sequence). The trim removed 2 bases at V and 7 bases at J, leaving 11 bases unmatched. The CDR3 runs 15 residues. CDR3 region: CSARPPVLAGNEQFF. CDR3 coding DNA: TGCAGTGCTAGACCACCGGTGTTAGCGGGTAATGAGCAGTTCTTC.

DNA for the CDR3: TGTGCCAGCAGTTTAACGCCAGGGTTCTACGAGCAGTACTTC. As protein: CASSLTPGFYEQYF. This chain connects TRBV28 to TRBJ2-7; D is perhaps TRBD1 (5 bases). The CDR3 spans 14 residues. Deletions cut 2 bases from V and 3 bases from J, with 11 bases between. CDR1 and CDR2 (germline): MDHEN, SYDVKM.

This clonotype showed up just a few times. The gene calls are TRBV2 and TRBJ2-7; 8 bases fit TRBD1. The CDR3 extends over 16 amino acids. With V trimmed by 0 bases and J by 5 bases, 9 bases remained unmatched. Germline CDR1 is SNHLY and CDR2 is FYNNEI. The CDR3 sequence: CASSEAPWGQVHEQYF. The CDR3 DNA reads TGTGCCAGCAGTGAAGCCCCTTGGGGACAGGTGCACGAGCAGTACTTC.

This clonotype has ten or more counts. This chain joins TRBV28 and TRBJ2-5; D remains unclear. The CDR3 covers 12 residues. Germline V gives CDR1 MDHEN, CDR2 SYDVKM. The V end was cut by 8 bases, the J end by 4 bases, with 11 bases between. Written as DNA, the CDR3 is TGTGCCAGCTTAAAGGGTTTAGAGACCCAGTACTTC. Encoded protein: CASLKGLETQYF. The entire variable domain, with the rest obtained from reference TRBV28 and TRBJ2-5, is as follows: DVKVTQSSRYLVKRTGEKVFLECVQDMDHENMFWYRQDPGLGLRLIYFSYDVKMKEKGDIPEGYSVSREKKERFSLILESASTNQTSMYLCASLKGLETQYFGPGTRLLVL.

This clonotype was detected only once. This clone may be a read error of a much larger clone one base away. The rearrangement joins TRBV29-1 to TRBJ2-3; D gene ambiguous. This CDR3 is 11 amino acids long. Germline assignment: CDR1 SQVTM and CDR2 ANQGSEA. V lost 5 bases and J 3 bases, leaving 6 bases between the germline ends. CDR3 bases: TGCAGCGTTACGCATACAGATACGCAGTATTTT. Residues: CSVTHTDTQYF.

There are a few counts of this clonotype. The V gene is TRBV27, the J gene TRBJ2-6; TRBD1 aligns across 7 bases. The germline CDR1 and CDR2 sequences are MNHEY and SMNVEV (reference sequence). V dropped 3 bases and J dropped 3; count of bases not matched to a gene: 11. The CDR3 is 18 amino acids. CDR3 residues: CASSFVPYRQGGANVLTF. The CDR3 nucleotides are TGTGCCAGCAGTTTCGTTCCCTACAGACAGGGTGGGGCCAACGTCCTGACTTTC.

The V call is TRBV6-5, the J call TRBJ2-7; unclear D gene. V was clipped by 2 bases and J by 4 bases, with 9 bases between them. The CDR3 runs to 13 residues. CDR1 is MNHEY and CDR2 is SVGAGI in the germline V gene. The CDR3 here is CASSYRKGYEQYF. In nucleotides, the CDR3 is TGTGCCAGCAGTTACCGTAAGGGATACGAGCAGTACTTC.

This clonotype was seen ten or more times. This chain connects TRBV16 to TRBJ1-2; a possible D gene is TRBD1 (5 bases). The CDR3 loop spans 16 amino acids. Germline lookup yields CDR1 KGHSY and CDR2 FQNENV. With 0 bases removed from V and 2 bases from J, the gap between germline ends came to 13 bases. The CDR3 reads CASSQSIRDANYGYTF. The CDR3, as DNA: TGTGCCAGCAGCCAATCGATTAGGGACGCAAACTATGGCTACACCTTC.

This clonotype was detected many times. CDR3: CGAGRGESTDTQYF. In DNA, the CDR3 is TGCGGGGCAGGAAGGGGGGAGAGTACAGATACGCAGTATTTT. The rearrangement uses TRBV29-1 and TRBJ2-3; D may correspond to TRBD1 or TRBD2 (6 bases each). Germline CDR1 SQVTM, CDR2 ANQGSEA. There are 14 residues in the CDR3.

The CDR3: CSARGGQGSEHF. CDR3 sequence (DNA): TGCAGTGCTAGAGGCGGACAGGGTAGCGAACATTTT. The chain is built from TRBV20-1 and TRBJ1-5, with 8 bases fitting TRBD1. The CDR3 runs 12 residues. V was pared by 1 base and J by 16 bases, with 9 bases of the junction left unmatched. The germline gives CDR1 DFQATT, CDR2 SNEGSKA (reference sequence).

The V call is TRBV9, the J call TRBJ2-1; TRBD2 matches at 11 bases. V shed 0 bases and J 9 bases; nucleotides not matched to a gene: 8. This CDR3 is built from 16 residues. The germline gives CDR1 SGDLS, CDR2 YYNGEE. CDR3 residues: CASSVVPTSGVGEQFF. CDR3 coding DNA: TGTGCCAGCAGCGTAGTACCGACTAGCGGGGTGGGTGAGCAGTTCTTC.

V gene TRBV29-1 combines with J gene TRBJ1-2; 8 bases line up with TRBD1. After removal of 4 bases from V and 4 bases from J, the junction contained 11 bases not matched to a gene. Germline-derived CDR1 and CDR2 are SQVTM and ANQGSEA. This CDR3 region has 15 residues. CDR3 bases: TGCAGCGTTGGCCCCATGGACAGGGCCGTCTATGGCTACACCTTC. It codes for CSVGPMDRAVYGYTF.